The rows below give T cell receptor beta chains drawn from one sample of a study of graft-versus-host responses after intestinal transplantation. Their specific antigens are unknown. The assay was immunoSEQ multiplex PCR, and TCRdb's table has in-frame clones only and misses some. The table records more than 85,000 clones, about nine tenths of them present only once. Here the sequenced sample was unstimulated CD8+ T cells sorted from spleen or lymph node cells, taken before transplant. Every receptor here comes from a human donor who was the organ donor for an intestinal transplant. CDR3s include the opening cysteine and the closing phenylalanine or tryptophan. D genes are given only for firm matches. Only part of the rows carry a size: once, few, many, or a class if the clone is expanded.

j_call | clone_size | d_call | v_call | cdr3_aa | cdr3_nt
TRBJ1-4 | NA | TRBD1 | TRBV7-3 | CASSRTGAANEKLFF | TGTGCCAGCAGCAGAACAGGGGCGGCTAATGAAAAACTGTTTTTT
TRBJ1-4 | NA | TRBD1 | TRBV2 | CASSGNEGQGNEKLFF | TGTGCCAGCAGCGGAAACGAAGGACAGGGTAATGAAAAACTGTTTTTT
TRBJ2-1 | NA | TRBD2 | TRBV11-2 | CASSLDGLAAYNEQFF | TGTGCCAGCAGCTTGGACGGACTAGCGGCCTACAATGAGCAGTTCTTC
TRBJ1-1 | once | NA | TRBV9 | CASSGGGVNTEAFF | TGTGCCAGCAGCGGGGGGGGAGTGAACACTGAAGCTTTCTTT
TRBJ2-3 | NA | TRBD2 | TRBV9 | CASSVLPGLAGSDTQYF | TGTGCCAGCAGCGTTTTACCGGGACTAGCGGGATCAGATACGCAGTATTTT
TRBJ2-7 | NA | TRBD2 | TRBV28 | CASNWASGAFYEQYF | TGTGCCAGCAATTGGGCTAGCGGGGCGTTTTACGAGCAGTACTTC
TRBJ2-3 | NA | NA | TRBV4-1 | CASSQIGSRAGSAQYF | TGCGCCAGCAGCCAAATAGGTTCCCGCGCGGGGTCGGCGCAGTATTTT
TRBJ2-7 | NA | NA | TRBV4-2 | CASSQGINRDSEEQYF | TGTGCCAGCAGCCAAGGAATTAACCGGGACTCGGAGGAGCAGTACTTC
TRBJ2-7 | NA | NA | TRBV13 | CASSSTESYEQYF | TGTGCCAGCAGCTCGACAGAATCCTACGAGCAGTACTTC
TRBJ2-3 | NA | NA | TRBV9 | CASSVEEAVTDTQYF | TGTGCCAGCAGCGTAGAGGAGGCGGTTACAGATACGCAGTATTTT
TRBJ2-7 | NA | NA | TRBV28 | CASSSSGYSYEQYF | TGTGCCAGCAGTTCGTCCGGTTACTCCTACGAGCAGTACTTC
TRBJ1-5 | NA | NA | TRBV10-3 | CAISESAGYSNQPQHF | TGTGCCATCAGTGAGTCGGCAGGGTATAGCAATCAGCCCCAGCATTTT
TRBJ1-2 | NA | TRBD1 | TRBV2 | CASYSIPGQNYYGYTF | TGTGCCAGCTATAGCATACCGGGACAGAACTACTATGGCTACACCTTC
TRBJ2-2 | NA | NA | TRBV27 | CASSRRQDARELFF | TGTGCCAGCAGTCGCCGACAGGATGCTAGGGAGCTGTTTTTT
TRBJ2-7 | once | TRBD2 | TRBV28 | CASSLGGLTRVYYEQYF | TGTGCCAGCAGTTTGGGGGGACTAACGAGGGTCTACTACGAGCAGTACTTC
TRBJ2-7 | NA | TRBD2 | TRBV7-8 | CASSLATTSGRPYEQYF | TGTGCCAGCAGCTTAGCCACGACTAGCGGGAGGCCCTACGAGCAGTACTTC
TRBJ2-7 | few | NA | TRBV4-1 | CASSQGLGIEQYF | TGCGCCAGCAGCCAAGGTCTCGGGATAGAGCAGTACTTC
TRBJ2-7 | once | NA | TRBV15 | CATSRVYPRFYEQYF | TGTGCCACCAGCAGAGTGTACCCGAGATTCTACGAGCAGTACTTC
TRBJ2-1 | NA | TRBD2 | TRBV5-1 | CASSLDLGLARYEQFF | TGCGCCAGCAGCTTGGATTTGGGACTAGCGCGGTATGAGCAGTTCTTC
TRBJ2-3 | NA | TRBD2 | TRBV28 | CASSPGLAGVDTQYF | TGTGCCAGCAGCCCCGGACTAGCGGGAGTAGATACGCAGTATTTT
TRBJ2-7 | NA | TRBD1 | TRBV10-3 | CAISGQGYYEQYF | TGTGCCATCAGTGGACAGGGGTACTACGAGCAGTACTTC
TRBJ2-7 | NA | NA | TRBV19 | CASSPTTGISYEQYF | TGTGCCAGTTCCCCCACAACAGGGATCTCCTACGAGCAGTACTTC
TRBJ2-4 | NA | NA | TRBV5-1 | CASARRAGAKNIQYF | TGCGCCAGTGCCCGCAGAGCGGGAGCCAAAAACATTCAGTACTTC
TRBJ2-7 | NA | NA | TRBV13 | CASSLEQGSYEQYF | TGTGCCAGCAGCTTAGAGCAGGGGTCCTACGAGCAGTACTTC
TRBJ1-1 | NA | NA | TRBV19 | CASSIPGNTEAFF | TGTGCCAGTAGTATTCCGGGGAACACTGAAGCTTTCTTT
TRBJ2-2 | once | NA | TRBV28 | CASSLTFVNTGELFF | TGTGCCAGCAGTTTAACATTTGTCAACACCGGGGAGCTGTTTTTT
TRBJ2-1 | NA | TRBD2 | TRBV29-1 | CSVVTSGSYFFDEQFF | TGCAGCGTGGTGACTAGCGGGAGTTACTTCTTCGATGAGCAGTTCTTC
TRBJ2-7 | NA | NA | TRBV6-4 | CASSDPTGSRYEQYF | TGTGCCAGCAGTGATCCAACCGGGAGTCGGTACGAGCAGTACTTC